The rows below give T cell receptor beta chains drawn from one sample of a study of early T cells in non-severe SARS-CoV-2 infection. TCRdb fed the 5' RACE reads into MiXCR, producing one record per CDR3 protein. The sample carries 55,000 to 80,000 distinct CDR3 sequences, about 10% recorded once. Sequenced material: whole blood, taken at baseline. The receptors originated from an adult who was a healthcare worker with PCR-confirmed SARS-CoV-2 infection or an uninfected control (not recorded which). The CDR3 runs from the conserved cysteine through the conserved F or W. A D gene is named only where the DNA matches it firmly. The listing skips clone size in some rows; elsewhere it reads once, few, many or a size class.

clone_size	d_call	v_call	j_call	cdr3_nt	cdr3_aa
-	-	TRBV24-1	TRBJ2-1	TGTGCCACCAGTGACCCCCGAGACAGTTACAATGAGCAGTTCTTC	CATSDPRDSYNEQFF
few	TRBD2	TRBV5-5	TRBJ2-1	TGTGCCAGCAGACGGACTAGCGGGGTTTACAATGAGCAGTTCTTC	CASRRTSGVYNEQFF
few	-	TRBV6-5	TRBJ2-4	TGTGCCAGCCGTCGAAAGGACATTCAGTACTTC	CASRRKDIQYF
-	TRBD1	TRBV10-3	TRBJ1-2	TGTGCCATCAGGACGACAGGGGGCATTGCTAACTATGGCTACACCTTC	CAIRTTGGIANYGYTF
many	-	TRBV7-2	TRBJ2-7	TGTGCCAGCCGGCAGGGTTACTACGAGCAGTACTTC	CASRQGYYEQYF
many	-	TRBV29-1	TRBJ1-1	TGCAGCGTTTCTCCAAAGGATGAAGCTTTCTTT	CSVSPKDEAFF
many	TRBD1	TRBV6-1	TRBJ1-6	TGTGCCAGCAGAGGGAACAGGGGTCGTGATTCACCCCTCCACTTT	CASRGNRGRDSPLHF
few	TRBD1	TRBV14	TRBJ1-4	TGTGCCAGCAGCCAAGAACAGGGGGCCGGGGCTAATGAAAAACTGTTTTTT	CASSQEQGAGANEKLFF
many	-	TRBV20-1	TRBJ2-3	TGCAGTCCACGCGACCCGTACGCCACAGATACGCAGTATTTT	CSPRDPYATDTQYF
-	-	TRBV5-1	TRBJ2-1	TGCGCCAGCAGCTTAGGCGACAGTTCCTACAATGAGCAGTTCTTC	CASSLGDSSYNEQFF
-	TRBD2	TRBV5-4	TRBJ2-1	TGTGCCAGCAGCCGATCGACTAGCGGGACCTACAATGAGCAGTTCTTC	CASSRSTSGTYNEQFF
many	-	TRBV6-2/TRBV6-3	TRBJ1-4	TGTGCCAGCAGGGATTTTGCAACTAATGAAAAACTGTTTTTT	CASRDFATNEKLFF
many	-	TRBV20-1	TRBJ1-2	TGCAGTGCTAGAAACCAAGCATATGGCTACACCTTC	CSARNQAYGYTF
many	-	TRBV18	TRBJ2-3	TGTGCCAGCTCGGTACCCAGCACAGATACGCAGTATTTT	CASSVPSTDTQYF
-	TRBD1	TRBV5-1	TRBJ2-1	TGCGCCAGCAGCTCAACAGGGGGCAATGAGCAGTTCTTC	CASSSTGGNEQFF
few	-	TRBV11-2	TRBJ2-1	TGTGCCAGCAGCTTAGATAGAGATAGTTTTCAGATCTTC	CASSLDRDSFQIF
few	-	TRBV10-3	TRBJ2-7	TGTGCCATCAGTGAGGGATACGAGCAGTACTTC	CAISEGYEQYF
-	-	TRBV18	TRBJ2-3	TGTGCCAGCTCACCCAACCCAGCCGGCACAGATACGCAGTATTTT	CASSPNPAGTDTQYF
few	TRBD2	TRBV10-2	TRBJ2-3	TGCGCCAGCAGTTTCGGACTAGCATCAGATACGCAGTATTTT	CASSFGLASDTQYF
many	-	TRBV10-3	TRBJ2-7	TGTGCCATCAGTGAGTCGATAACTCCCTACGAGCAGTACTTC	CAISESITPYEQYF
-	-	TRBV7-9	TRBJ2-7	TGTGCCAGCAACCACATATCCATGGGAATGTCGCGGGAGCAGTACTTC	CASNHISMGMSREQYF
-	-	TRBV7-9	TRBJ2-5	TGTGCCACCGCGACAGAGGCAAGAGAGACCCAGTACTTC	CATATEARETQYF
few	TRBD2	TRBV2	TRBJ2-2	TGTGCCAGCAGTATCCGAGCGGGGCACGGCACCGGGGAGCTGTTTTTT	CASSIRAGHGTGELFF
-	TRBD2	TRBV7-2	TRBJ2-5	TGTGCCAGCACCCTAGCGGGGTTCCAAGAGACCCAGTACTTC	CASTLAGFQETQYF
-	TRBD2	TRBV7-6	TRBJ2-3	TGTGCCAGCAGCTTAGGGGCCGGGGGGGCCGCAGATACGCAGTATTTT	CASSLGAGGAADTQYF
many	TRBD1	TRBV9	TRBJ2-2	TGTGCCAGCAGCCCCCGACAGGGAAGCTCGGGCACCGGGGAGCTGTTTTTT	CASSPRQGSSGTGELFF
many	-	TRBV7-9	TRBJ1-1	TGTGCCAGCAGCTCCCCGGACCAGGGGAGAACTGAAGCTTTCTTT	CASSSPDQGRTEAFF
few	TRBD1	TRBV20-1	TRBJ2-7	TGCAGTGCTTTGAGAGGGGGCCTCCTAGGCGAGCAGTACTTC	CSALRGGLLGEQYF
-	-	TRBV5-4	TRBJ2-6	TGTGCCAGCAGCCAGAAGACCAGGCGCTCTGGGGCCAACGTCCTGACTTTC	CASSQKTRRSGANVLTF
few	-	TRBV28	TRBJ1-2	TGTGCCAGCAGTCTAAGATTATATGGCTACACCTTC	CASSLRLYGYTF
few	-	TRBV10-3	TRBJ2-5	TGTGCCATCAGTGTGGATCAAGAGACCCAGTACTTC	CAISVDQETQYF
-	TRBD2	TRBV18	TRBJ2-2	TGTGTCAGCTCGAACGGACTAGCGGTAAACACCGGGGAGCTGTTTTTT	CVSSNGLAVNTGELFF
many	TRBD2	TRBV20-1	TRBJ2-1	TGCAGTGTGTGGGGACTAGCGGGAGCATCCTACAATGAGCAGTTCTTC	CSVWGLAGASYNEQFF
-	-	TRBV11-2	TRBJ1-1	TGTGCCAGCAGCTTTGTGGCTGAAGCTTTCTTT	CASSFVAEAFF
few	TRBD1	TRBV7-2	TRBJ2-5	TGTGCCAGCAGCCGGGGACAGAATCAAGAGACCCAGTACTTC	CASSRGQNQETQYF
many	TRBD1	TRBV27	TRBJ1-2	TGTGCCAGCAGAAGATTCGGACAGGGCAACTATGGCTACACCTTC	CASRRFGQGNYGYTF
many	TRBD2	TRBV9	TRBJ2-5	TGTGCCAGCAGCTACGGACTAGCGGTGCACGGAGAGACCCAGTACTTC	CASSYGLAVHGETQYF
many	-	TRBV9	TRBJ2-5	TGTGCCAGCAGCCCCGAGAGAAGGGCCCAAGAGACCCAGTACTTC	CASSPERRAQETQYF
many	-	TRBV5-6	TRBJ2-4	TGTGCCAGCGGTACCCAAAAAAACATTCAGTACTTC	CASGTQKNIQYF
once	-	TRBV27	TRBJ2-4	TGTGCCAGCAGCCCCCGTGGACGGCCTGCCAAAAACATTCAGTACTTC	CASSPRGRPAKNIQYF
many	-	TRBV7-9	TRBJ2-7	TGTGCCAGCAGCTTAGTTGTAGCTCCCTACGAGCAGTACTTC	CASSLVVAPYEQYF
-	TRBD1	TRBV19	TRBJ2-3	TGTGCCAGTGGACAGGGCACAGATACGCAGTATTTT	CASGQGTDTQYF
few	-	TRBV5-4	TRBJ2-2	TGTGCCAGCAGCCAATCGAAGAGGGGCGGGGAGCTGTTTTTT	CASSQSKRGGELFF
many	TRBD2	TRBV6-2/TRBV6-3	TRBJ2-1	TGTGCCAGCAGTTACGACGGGAGGCTGTCTAATGAGCAGTTCTTC	CASSYDGRLSNEQFF
many	TRBD1	TRBV11-2	TRBJ2-7	TGTGCCAGCAGCTTAGATGGGACAGGGGTTTGGGAGCAGTACTTC	CASSLDGTGVWEQYF
-	-	TRBV15	TRBJ2-3	TGTGCCACCAGCAGAGCCGCGGACGGGAGCACAGATACGCAGTATTTT	CATSRAADGSTDTQYF
few	-	TRBV29-1	TRBJ2-2	TGCAGCGTTGGGGAGGGGGAGCTGTTTTTT	CSVGEGELFF
-	TRBD2	TRBV19	TRBJ2-2	TGTGCCAGTATGGGACTAGCTTACACCGGGGAGCTGTTTTTT	CASMGLAYTGELFF